This T cell receptor (beta chain) was profiled in a study of OX40 agonist ivuxolimab in advanced cancers. Findings and limits, study-wide: Among T cells, CD8+ cells averaged more expanded clones than CD4+ cells.

Concerning this clone: Its antigen is still unknown.

Only in-frame clones appear in the TCRdb table, and some are missing; sequencing was by immunoSEQ multiplex PCR. This sample yields about 73,000 clones, of which 85% to 90% are seen a single time; approximately 9.9% belongs to the top ten. The CDR3 has 15 amino acids. The V and J ends lost 4 bases and 3 bases respectively, with 16 bases between them. Germline V lookup: CDR1 MNHEY, CDR2 SMNVEV (reference sequence). The chain employs TRBV27 and TRBJ2-7; possible D gene TRBD2, 5 bases. The receptor comes from an adult with an advanced solid tumor such as melanoma, head and neck, liver or kidney cancer. The material was CD4+ or CD8+ T cells sorted from blood, obtained in a trial of the OX40 agonist ivuxolimab. The DNA of the CDR3 is TGTGCCAGCAGTTCTAGCCCAGGCCGCGGCTACGAGCAGTACTTC. Its translation is CASSSSPGRGYEQYF.